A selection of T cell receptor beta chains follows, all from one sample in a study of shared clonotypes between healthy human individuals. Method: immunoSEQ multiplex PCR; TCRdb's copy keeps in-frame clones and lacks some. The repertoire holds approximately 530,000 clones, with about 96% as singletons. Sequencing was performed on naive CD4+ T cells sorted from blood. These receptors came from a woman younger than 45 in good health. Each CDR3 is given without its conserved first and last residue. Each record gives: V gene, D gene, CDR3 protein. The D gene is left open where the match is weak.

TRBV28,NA,ASSLGGKETQY
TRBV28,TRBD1,ASSRLGGGTNQPQH
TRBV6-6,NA,ASSYSTLAYEQY
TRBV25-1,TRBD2,ASSGVRRERSYNEQF
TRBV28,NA,ASRTGHLDTQY
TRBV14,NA,ASSQVRYEQY
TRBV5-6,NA,ASSTWDNEQF
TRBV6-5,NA,VSSPVGNEQY
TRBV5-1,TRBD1,ASSAQGVATNEKLF
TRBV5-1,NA,ASSLATALGPRTQY
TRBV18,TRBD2,ASSPPGTRSTQY
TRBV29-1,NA,SVGETQY
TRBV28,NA,ASTSPADTQY
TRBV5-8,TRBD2,ASSLRMGLATDTQY